Listed below are T cell receptor beta chains from one sample, sequenced in a study of Ad26.COV2.S vaccination and SARS-CoV-2 variants. Generated by immunoSEQ multiplex PCR, the TCRdb table keeps only in-frame clones and is missing some. The sample records fewer than 400,000 clones, about 82% being singletons. This sample comprised peripheral blood, obtained in a trial of Ad26.COV2.S vaccine versus placebo. Receptor source: a person aged 18-60 years who received the Ad26.COV2.S COVID-19 vaccine or a placebo. The CDR3 runs from the conserved cysteine through the conserved F or W. Fields, in order: V gene, J gene, D gene, clone size, CDR3 DNA, CDR3 protein. D genes are given only for firm matches. Expanded clones get a size class; other rows say once, few or many, or leave the size out.

V gene: TRBV6-5
J gene: TRBJ1-4
D gene: TRBD1
clone size: -
CDR3 DNA: TGTGCCAGCCAGACAGGGTCTAATGAAAAACTGTTTTTT
CDR3 protein: CASQTGSNEKLFF

V gene: TRBV5-1
J gene: TRBJ1-1
D gene: -
clone size: -
CDR3 DNA: TGCGCCAGCAGCTTGGGAATTCGGGGGATGAACACTGAAGCTTTCTTT
CDR3 protein: CASSLGIRGMNTEAFF

V gene: TRBV12-1
J gene: TRBJ2-5
D gene: -
clone size: -
CDR3 DNA: TGTGCCAGCAGCGGAGGACTAGCGGGGGGACCGCATCTCGAAGAGACCCAGTACTTC
CDR3 protein: CASSGGLAGGPHLEETQYF

V gene: TRBV18
J gene: TRBJ2-1
D gene: -
clone size: -
CDR3 DNA: TGTGCCAGCTCCCCCCCTAGTGTTCACAATGAGCAGTTCTTC
CDR3 protein: CASSPPSVHNEQFF

V gene: TRBV24-1
J gene: TRBJ2-1
D gene: -
clone size: -
CDR3 DNA: TGTGCCACCGGCGACTACTACAATGAGCAGTTCTTC
CDR3 protein: CATGDYYNEQFF

V gene: TRBV18
J gene: TRBJ1-5
D gene: -
clone size: few
CDR3 DNA: TGTGCCAGCTCACCACAGGGGGGCAATCAGCCCCAGCATTTT
CDR3 protein: CASSPQGGNQPQHF

V gene: TRBV5-4
J gene: TRBJ2-1
D gene: TRBD1
clone size: -
CDR3 DNA: TGTGCCAGCAGCCCGCCAGACAGGGGAGAAAATGAGCAGTTCTTC
CDR3 protein: CASSPPDRGENEQFF

V gene: TRBV7-9
J gene: TRBJ1-1
D gene: TRBD1
clone size: -
CDR3 DNA: TGTGCCAGCAGCCGGACAGGGAAAACCACTGAAGCTTTCTTT
CDR3 protein: CASSRTGKTTEAFF

V gene: TRBV27
J gene: TRBJ1-2
D gene: TRBD1
clone size: few
CDR3 DNA: TGTGCCAGCAGTTTCCTCGGGACAGCCGATTCCGGCTACACCTTC
CDR3 protein: CASSFLGTADSGYTF

V gene: TRBV6-4
J gene: TRBJ2-3
D gene: TRBD1
clone size: -
CDR3 DNA: TGTGCCAGCAGTATGGACAGGGCAACAGATACGCAGTATTTT
CDR3 protein: CASSMDRATDTQYF

V gene: TRBV15
J gene: TRBJ1-4
D gene: TRBD1
clone size: -
CDR3 DNA: TGTGCCACCAGCAGCTGGGACAGGGGGACAACTAATGAAAAACTGTTTTTT
CDR3 protein: CATSSWDRGTTNEKLFF

V gene: TRBV9
J gene: TRBJ2-1
D gene: TRBD1
clone size: few
CDR3 DNA: TGTGCCAGCAGCGTAGGGACAGGGTTTAATGAGCAGTTCTTC
CDR3 protein: CASSVGTGFNEQFF